Listed below are T cell receptor beta chains from one sample, sequenced in a study of type 1 regulatory T cells. These TCRs are of unknown antigen specificity. MiXCR, applied by TCRdb to the reads, yields one record per CDR3 protein. The table records some 25,000 distinct CDR3 sequences, 72% of them present only once. Material for sequencing was cultured T cells, either the whole culture or a sorted T cell fraction (not recorded which). These receptors originate from a human donor in good health. Each CDR3 is given with its conserved first and last residue. A D gene is named only where the DNA matches it firmly. Not every row has a clone size; where given, it reads once, few, many or a size class.

>TRBV5-1|.|TRBJ1-1|.
TGCGCCAGCAGCTTGGGGGGTTCGAACACTGAAGCTTTCTTT
CASSLGGSNTEAFF
>TRBV10-3|.|TRBJ1-2|.
TGTGCCATCACCCAAGAAGAGGGGACGGCGGGCTACACCTTC
CAITQEEGTAGYTF
>TRBV20-1|.|TRBJ2-4|TRBD1
TGCAGTGCGAAGGGACAGACCAAAAACATTCAGTACTTC
CSAKGQTKNIQYF
>TRBV7-9|.|TRBJ2-1|TRBD2
TGTGCCAGCAGTAGCGGGGGAATTTACAATGAGCAGTTCTTC
CASSSGGIYNEQFF
>TRBV5-5|.|TRBJ1-2|.
TGTGCCAGCACCTTCGGGACCGGAACATCATCTGGGGGCTACACCTTC
CASTFGTGTSSGGYTF
>TRBV5-4|once|TRBJ2-2|.
TGTGCCAGCAGCTTGGAAAGAGGGGTTCCCGGGGAGCTGTTTTTT
CASSLERGVPGELFF
>TRBV12-3/TRBV12-4|.|TRBJ1-4|TRBD1
TGTGCCAGCAGTCGACGACAGGGTCTTCATGAAAAACTGTTTTTT
CASSRRQGLHEKLFF
>TRBV20-1|.|TRBJ1-5|.
TGCAGTGCTAGGAATTATGCAGATTCCAATCAACAGCATTTT
CSARNYADSNQQHF
>TRBV20-1|.|TRBJ2-3|.
TGCAGTGCTAGGGGGGCGATAACAGATACGCAGTATTTT
CSARGAITDTQYF
>TRBV4-1|once|TRBJ2-5|.
TGCGCCAGCAGCCAAGTGAGGGGCCAAGAGACCCAGTACTTC
CASSQVRGQETQYF
>TRBV20-1|few|TRBJ2-7|.
TGCAGTGCTAGAGATCATGAGGGGCTCCACTACGAGCAGTACTTC
CSARDHEGLHYEQYF
>TRBV5-1|.|TRBJ1-1|.
TGCGCCAGCAGCTTGGTCTATACAGGAACCATGAACACTGAAGCTTTCTTT
CASSLVYTGTMNTEAFF
>TRBV3-1|.|TRBJ1-6|.
TGTGCCAGCATGGGGTCGGGGAATTCACCCCTCCACTTT
CASMGSGNSPLHF
>TRBV5-4|.|TRBJ2-5|.
TGTGCCAGCAGCTTCAGGCTAGCGATGGGAGAGACCCAGTACTTC
CASSFRLAMGETQYF
>TRBV10-3|few|TRBJ2-7|TRBD2
TGTGCCATCAGTGAGTCACTAGCGGGGGTTACCTACGAGCAGTACTTC
CAISESLAGVTYEQYF
>TRBV7-2|.|TRBJ2-7|.
TGTGCCAGCAGCTTAGCCGCGGGACAGCCCTTTGGCGAGCAGTACTTC
CASSLAAGQPFGEQYF
>TRBV19|.|TRBJ1-5|TRBD1
TGTGCCAGTAGCTTAGGACAGGGTGGCAATCAGCCCCAGCATTTT
CASSLGQGGNQPQHF
>TRBV19|.|TRBJ2-1|TRBD2
TGTGCCAGTAGTATAGATGGAGCGGGGGGAACCTACAATGAGCAGTTCTTC
CASSIDGAGGTYNEQFF
>TRBV7-9|.|TRBJ1-1|TRBD1
TGTGCCAGCAGCACGGGGACAGGGGGCTCTACTGAAGCTTTCTTT
CASSTGTGGSTEAFF
>TRBV9|.|TRBJ1-1|.
TGTGCCAGCAGCCCATATCAGGGGATGAACACTGAAGCTTTCTTT
CASSPYQGMNTEAFF
>TRBV20-1|.|TRBJ2-1|TRBD2
TGCAGTGCTAGAGTTGGTAGCGGGGGCTACAATGAGCAGTTCTTC
CSARVGSGGYNEQFF
>TRBV7-9|.|TRBJ2-3|.
TGTGCCAGCAGCTTCCTATCAGGGCGGAGCACAGATACGCAGTATTTT
CASSFLSGRSTDTQYF
>TRBV24-1|.|TRBJ2-3|TRBD2
TGTGCCACCAGTGGATCTAGCGGGGGTAGTACAGATACGCAGTATTTT
CATSGSSGGSTDTQYF
>TRBV7-9|few|TRBJ2-1|TRBD2
TGTGCCAGCAGCGGGCCTAGCGGGAGCTCCTACAATGAGCAGTTCTTC
CASSGPSGSSYNEQFF
>TRBV20-1|once|TRBJ1-1|.
TGCAGTGCTAGAGGAATCATGGGGGTAGCGGGCACTGAAGCTTTCTTT
CSARGIMGVAGTEAFF
>TRBV2|.|TRBJ2-5|.
TGTGCCAGCAGTGAGTTGGGCGGGGCCCAGTACTTC
CASSELGGAQYF
>TRBV10-2|.|TRBJ2-7|TRBD1
TGCGCCAGTAGCCCGGGACAGGGGGCGGGCGAGCAGTACTTC
CASSPGQGAGEQYF
>TRBV4-1|.|TRBJ1-2|TRBD1
TGCGCCAGCAGCCAAGATGGGGGACAGGGAAACTATGGCTACACCTTC
CASSQDGGQGNYGYTF
>TRBV3-1|.|TRBJ1-5|.
TGTGCCAGCAGCCAAATAGAAGGAGGGCCCCAGCATTTT
CASSQIEGGPQHF
>TRBV6-2/TRBV6-3|.|TRBJ1-5|TRBD1
TGTGCCAGCAGTCCCCGAGGACAGGGGGCCGCGATTCTCCAGCCCCAGCATTTT
CASSPRGQGAAILQPQHF
>TRBV20-1|.|TRBJ1-1|.
TGCAGTGCTAAACAGAGTTACACTGAAGCTTTCTTT
CSAKQSYTEAFF
>TRBV5-1|.|TRBJ2-5|TRBD2
TGCGCCAGCAAGAGCGGGGGGGCCCAAGAGACCCAGTACTTC
CASKSGGAQETQYF
>TRBV12-3/TRBV12-4|.|TRBJ1-1|TRBD1
TGTGCCAGCAGTTTTCCGGAACCGGACAGGCTAAAGGCTTTCTTT
CASSFPEPDRLKAFF
>TRBV5-1|.|TRBJ1-2|.
TGCGCCAGCAGCCCATGGACAGCCGATAACTATGGCTACACCTTC
CASSPWTADNYGYTF
>TRBV7-3|few|TRBJ1-1|.
TGTGCCAGCAGCTTAAGGGCAGGGAACACTGAAGCTTTCTTT
CASSLRAGNTEAFF
>TRBV28|.|TRBJ1-5|.
TGTGCCAGCAGTCCCTCAGACAGGCGGATGCAGCCCCAGCATTTT
CASSPSDRRMQPQHF
>TRBV6-6|.|TRBJ1-4|.
TGTGCCAGCACCCGGGGCGGCGCCGGTGAAAAACTGTTTTTT
CASTRGGAGEKLFF
>TRBV12-3/TRBV12-4|.|TRBJ1-1|TRBD1
TGTGCCAGCAGGACAGGGACTGAAGCTTTCTTT
CASRTGTEAFF
>TRBV9|.|TRBJ2-3|.
TGTGCCAGCAGCGTCAGACACAACACAGATACGCAGTATTTT
CASSVRHNTDTQYF
>TRBV12-3/TRBV12-4|.|TRBJ2-5|.
TGTGCCAGCAAAGAGACCGAAGAGACCCAGTACTTC
CASKETEETQYF
>TRBV5-1|few|TRBJ2-5|TRBD1
TGCGCCAGCAGCTTGGTTTCGGGACAGGGGGCCGAGACCCAGTACTTC
CASSLVSGQGAETQYF
>TRBV7-2|once|TRBJ2-1|TRBD2
TGTGCCAGCAGCTACCGACTAGCGGGGAATAATGAGCAGTTCTTC
CASSYRLAGNNEQFF
>TRBV11-2|.|TRBJ1-6|.
TGTGCCACCCAACAGGGAGGGAATTCACCCCTCCACTTT
CATQQGGNSPLHF
>TRBV7-9|.|TRBJ2-1|.
TGTGCCAGCACCCTTCAGGGCGGTCACAATGAGCAGTTCTTC
CASTLQGGHNEQFF
>TRBV14|.|TRBJ2-7|.
TGTGCCAGCACCGATCCAACCCGTTTTAACGCCGGGCCAGGAGCATTGTACGAGCAGTACTTC
CASTDPTRFNAGPGALYEQYF
>TRBV20-1|.|TRBJ2-5|TRBD2
TGCAGTGCACAAATAGCGGGGGGAGGTCAAGAGACCCAGTACTTC
CSAQIAGGGQETQYF
>TRBV5-5|.|TRBJ2-5|.
TGTGCCAGCAGCCGTACGACAACGTACCAAGAGACCCAGTACTTC
CASSRTTTYQETQYF
>TRBV27|.|TRBJ1-6|.
TGTGCCAGCAGTTTATCCAGAGGGGGTAATTCACCCCTCCACTTT
CASSLSRGGNSPLHF